This TCR beta chain emerged from a study of T cells in Graves' hyperthyroidism and ophthalmopathy. Study-level results: Model output signaled ophthalmopathy a median around 6.9 months ahead of onset.

Patients with uncontrolled infections, other autoimmune diseases, pregnancy or lactation were excluded. This clonotype appeared many times. Antigen unknown. This CDR3 region has 15 residues. The junction had 7 bases not matched to a gene; V was cut back by 5 bases and J by 1 base. Germline CDR1 reads MDHEN; CDR2 reads SYDVKM. Authors of the study amplified TCR beta CDR3 regions from RNA transcripts. A set of HTBI primers served as the primers for a first-round RT-PCR of the TCR CDR3. TCRdb re-called the multiplex PCR reads through MiXCR, storing one row per CDR3 protein. The table shows under 450,000 distinct CDR3 sequences, with approximately 18% occurring only once.

Specimen: blood. This receptor was taken from a woman aged 25 to 45 with Graves' hyperthyroidism that later progressed to Graves' ophthalmopathy. This chain connects TRBV28 to TRBJ2-5; 7 positions match TRBD1. CDR3 in DNA: TGTGCCAGCAGTCCACGGGGACAGTTCCAAGAGACCCAGTACTTC. This encodes CASSPRGQFQETQYF.